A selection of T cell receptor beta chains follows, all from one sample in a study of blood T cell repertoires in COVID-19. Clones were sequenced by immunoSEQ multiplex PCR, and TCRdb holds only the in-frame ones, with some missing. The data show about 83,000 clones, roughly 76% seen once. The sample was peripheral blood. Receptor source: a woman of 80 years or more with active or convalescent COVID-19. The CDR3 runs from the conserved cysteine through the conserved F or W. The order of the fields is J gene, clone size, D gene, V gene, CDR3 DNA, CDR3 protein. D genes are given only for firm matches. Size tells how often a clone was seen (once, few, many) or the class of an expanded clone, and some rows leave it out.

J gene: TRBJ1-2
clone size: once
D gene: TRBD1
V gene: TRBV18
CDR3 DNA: TGTGCCAGCTCTCGACAGGGCTATGGCTACACCTTC
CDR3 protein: CASSRQGYGYTF

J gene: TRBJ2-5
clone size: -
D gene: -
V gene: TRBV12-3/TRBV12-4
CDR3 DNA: TGTGCCAGCAGTCCAGGGTACCAAGAGACCCAGTACTTC
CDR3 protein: CASSPGYQETQYF

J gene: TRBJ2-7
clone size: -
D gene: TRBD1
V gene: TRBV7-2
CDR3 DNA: TGTGCCAGCAGCTTAGGGACAGGGTCCGACGAGCAGTACTTC
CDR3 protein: CASSLGTGSDEQYF

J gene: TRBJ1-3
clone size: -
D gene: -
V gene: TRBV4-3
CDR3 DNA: TGCGCCAGCAGCCAAGAGTGGGGGCAATCTGGAAACACCATATATTTT
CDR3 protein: CASSQEWGQSGNTIYF

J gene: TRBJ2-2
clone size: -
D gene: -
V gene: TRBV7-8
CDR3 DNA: TGTGCCAGCAGCTTACTCGGCAGGGCGAACACCGGGGAGCTGTTTTTT
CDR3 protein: CASSLLGRANTGELFF

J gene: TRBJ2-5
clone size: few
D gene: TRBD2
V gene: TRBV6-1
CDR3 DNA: TGTGCCAGCAGAGAAGCGGGGGAGGATGAGACCCAGTACTTC
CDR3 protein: CASREAGEDETQYF

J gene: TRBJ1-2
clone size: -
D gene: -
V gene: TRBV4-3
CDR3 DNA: TGCGCCAGCGGGGACACTACTAACTATGGCTACACCTTC
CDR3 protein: CASGDTTNYGYTF

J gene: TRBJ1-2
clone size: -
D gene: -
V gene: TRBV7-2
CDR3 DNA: TGTGCCAGCAGCTTTCGACTGGGTGGCTACACCTTC
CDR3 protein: CASSFRLGGYTF

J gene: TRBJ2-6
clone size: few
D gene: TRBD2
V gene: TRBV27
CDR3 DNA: TGTGCCAGCGCCCCGAGGCTAGCGGGTTCCTCCTCTGGGGCCAACGTCCTGACTTTC
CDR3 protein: CASAPRLAGSSSGANVLTF

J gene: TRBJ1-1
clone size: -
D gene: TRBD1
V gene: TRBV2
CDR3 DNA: TGTGCCAGCAGTGATTCCCGGGACAGGAAAAAGAACACTGAAGCTTTCTTT
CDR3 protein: CASSDSRDRKKNTEAFF

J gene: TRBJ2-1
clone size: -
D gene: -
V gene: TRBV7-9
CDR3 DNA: TGTGCCAGCAGCCTTCGGGGGGCCCTAAGGGGCAATGAGCAGTTCTTC
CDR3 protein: CASSLRGALRGNEQFF

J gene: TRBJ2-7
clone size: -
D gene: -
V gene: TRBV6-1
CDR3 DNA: TGTGCCAGCAGTGAACTTTCAGGGTCAGATTCCGAGCAGTACTTC
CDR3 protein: CASSELSGSDSEQYF

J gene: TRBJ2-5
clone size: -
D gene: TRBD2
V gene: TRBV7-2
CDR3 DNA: TGTGCCAGCAGCCGCGGGACTAGCGGGGTCGGGGCCCAGTACTTC
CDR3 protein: CASSRGTSGVGAQYF

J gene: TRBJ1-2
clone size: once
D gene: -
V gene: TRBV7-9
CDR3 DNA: TGTGCCAGCAGCTCTTATACGGACAGTGATGGCTACACCTTC
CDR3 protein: CASSSYTDSDGYTF

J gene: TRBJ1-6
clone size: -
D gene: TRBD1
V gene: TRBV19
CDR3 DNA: TGTGCCAGTAGCTCCGGGACAGGGAATTCACCCCTCCACTTT
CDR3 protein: CASSSGTGNSPLHF

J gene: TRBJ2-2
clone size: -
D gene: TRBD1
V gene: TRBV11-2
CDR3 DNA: TGTGCCAGCAGCGAAACGACAGGGCGGACCGGGGAGCTGTTTTTT
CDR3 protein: CASSETTGRTGELFF

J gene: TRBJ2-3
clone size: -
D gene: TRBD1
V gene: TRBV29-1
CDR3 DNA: TGCAGCGTCGACAGGGACCACACAGATACGCAGTATTTT
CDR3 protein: CSVDRDHTDTQYF

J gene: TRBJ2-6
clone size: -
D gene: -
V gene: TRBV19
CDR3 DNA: TGTGCCAGTAGTATCTCCTCTGGGGCCAACGTCCTGACTTTC
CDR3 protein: CASSISSGANVLTF

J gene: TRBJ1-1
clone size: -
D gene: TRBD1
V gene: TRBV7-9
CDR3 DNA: TGTGCCAGCAGCATACCGGGACAGGTCGACGCTGAAGCTTTCTTT
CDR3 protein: CASSIPGQVDAEAFF

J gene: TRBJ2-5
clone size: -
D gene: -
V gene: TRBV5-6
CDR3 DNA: TGTGCCAGCAGCTCGGGGGTCCGACAGATGGAGACCCAGTACTTC
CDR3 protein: CASSSGVRQMETQYF

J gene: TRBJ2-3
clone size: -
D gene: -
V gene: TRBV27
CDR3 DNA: TGTGCCAGCAAAGGAGGGGACACAGATACGCAGTATTTT
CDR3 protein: CASKGGDTDTQYF

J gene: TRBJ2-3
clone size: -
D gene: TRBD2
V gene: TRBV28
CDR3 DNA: TGTGCCAGCAGAGTAGCGGGGGCACAAGATACGCAGTATTTT
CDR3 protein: CASRVAGAQDTQYF